The clone carrying this T cell receptor beta chain was seen only once. With a much larger clone just one base away, this may be a read error. The time point is: after trial treatment. Regarding treatment: LDRT plus nivolumab, ipilimumab, low-dose cyclophosphamide and aspirin (RACIN trial). With TRAV- and TRBV-specific primers, first-strand cDNA was made, covering the alpha and beta chains. The TCRs were subjected to amplification over around 18 PCR cycles employing a constant-region primer in conjunction with a V-primer adapter. A single record per CDR3 protein comes from TCRdb applying MiXCR to the reads. The sample carries around 80,000 distinct CDR3 sequences, 17% recorded once. These data belong to a study of low-dose radiotherapy and immunotherapy resistance in tumors. Study-level information: On an every-two-weeks schedule, patients received intravenous nivolumab 240 mg, along with ipilimumab 1 mg/kg every six weeks. Patients took 300 mg oral aspirin daily for four cycles from cycle 1 day 1.

With 8 bases clipped from V and 8 bases from J, the junction kept 12 bases outside the gene matches. The germline gives CDR1 MNHEY, CDR2 SMNVEV (reference sequence). The CDR3 runs 14 residues. The V call is TRBV27, the J call TRBJ2-1; TRBD2 aligns across 7 bases. The sequences come from PBMCs, collected after low-dose radiotherapy plus immunotherapy. The clonotype originates from a male donor with prostate cancer. CDR3 in DNA: TGTGCCAGCGGACAAAGAACTAGCGCACATGAGCAGTTCTTC. This encodes CASGQRTSAHEQFF.